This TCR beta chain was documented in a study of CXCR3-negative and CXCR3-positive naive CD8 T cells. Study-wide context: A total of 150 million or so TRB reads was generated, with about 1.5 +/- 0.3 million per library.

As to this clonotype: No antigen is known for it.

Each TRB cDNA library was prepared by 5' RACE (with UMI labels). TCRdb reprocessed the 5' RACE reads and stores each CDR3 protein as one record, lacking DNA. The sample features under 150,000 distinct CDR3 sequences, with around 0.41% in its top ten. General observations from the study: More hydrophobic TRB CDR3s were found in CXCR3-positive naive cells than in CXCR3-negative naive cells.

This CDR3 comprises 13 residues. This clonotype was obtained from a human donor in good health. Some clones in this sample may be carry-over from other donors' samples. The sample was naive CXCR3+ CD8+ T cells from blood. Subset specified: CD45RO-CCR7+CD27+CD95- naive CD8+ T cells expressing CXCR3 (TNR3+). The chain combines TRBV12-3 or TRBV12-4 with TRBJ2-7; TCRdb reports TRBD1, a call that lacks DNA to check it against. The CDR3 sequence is CASSPRGFHEQYF.